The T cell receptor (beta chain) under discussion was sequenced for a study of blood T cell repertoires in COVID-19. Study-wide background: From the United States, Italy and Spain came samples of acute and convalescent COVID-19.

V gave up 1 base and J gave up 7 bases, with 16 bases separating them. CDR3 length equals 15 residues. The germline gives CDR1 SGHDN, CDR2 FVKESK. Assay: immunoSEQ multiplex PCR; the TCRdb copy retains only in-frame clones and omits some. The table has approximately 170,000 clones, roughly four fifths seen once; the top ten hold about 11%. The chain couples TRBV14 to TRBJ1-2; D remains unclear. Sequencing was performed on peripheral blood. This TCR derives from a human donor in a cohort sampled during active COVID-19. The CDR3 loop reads CASSQAPSGVGGYTF. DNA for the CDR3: TGTGCCAGCAGCCAAGCCCCCTCCGGGGTCGGTGGCTACACCTTC.